The next 20 T cell receptor beta chains were all read from a single sample in a study of T cells after yellow fever vaccination. TCRdb reprocessed the 5' RACE reads via MiXCR and lists one record per CDR3 protein. The repertoire holds more than 300,000 distinct CDR3 sequences, with approximately 4.3% as singletons. Sequences were derived from PBMCs, sampled 15 days after the yellow fever booster vaccination. The receptors were gathered from a man between 18 and 29 years old who received the YFV17D yellow fever vaccine.

This clonotype was counted between two and nine times. J is TRBJ2-5 and V is TRBV5-1; no firm D call. The CDR3 is 13 residues long. Trimming removed 2 bases at V and 7 bases at J, with 12 bases between. Per germline, CDR1 SGHRS and CDR2 YFSETQ. The CDR3 nucleotides are TGCGCCAGCAGCTTCGAGGCTTCCCGGACCCAGTACTTC. Translating it yields CASSFEASRTQYF.

The V gene is TRBV9, the J gene TRBJ2-3; the D gene is possibly TRBD1 (5 bases). The V gene's germline CDR1 is SGDLS and CDR2 YYNGEE. The ends were cut back, 0 bases at V and 4 bases at J, with 12 bases in the middle. The length of the CDR3 is 15 residues. The CDR3 spells CASSVAAGLADTQYF. The CDR3 DNA reads TGTGCCAGCAGCGTAGCGGCAGGGTTGGCAGATACGCAGTATTTT.

This clonotype occurred a few times. The chain has TRBV7-2 and TRBJ1-4; D not resolved. V was cut by 1 base and J by 0 bases, with 9 bases left in between. Germline V gene sequence: CDR1 SGHTA, CDR2 FQGNSA. This CDR3 is 16 amino acids long. CDR3 residues: CASSLDARATNEKLFF. DNA for the CDR3: TGTGCCAGCAGCTTAGATGCGAGAGCAACTAATGAAAAACTGTTTTTT. Using reference TRBV7-2 and TRBJ1-4 for the parts outside the CDR3, the full variable domain is GAGVSQSPSNKVTEKGKDVELRCDPISGHTALYWYRQSLGQGLEFLIYFQGNSAPDKSGLPSDRFSAERTGGSVSTLTIQRTQQEDSAVYLCASSLDARATNEKLFFGSGTQLSVL.

The chain carries TRBV12-3 or TRBV12-4 and TRBJ1-2; D remains unclear. V was cut by 3 bases and J by 4 bases, with 9 bases left in between. The CDR3 sequence is 13 residues long. The CDR3 sequence: CASSLTTPYGYTF. DNA of the CDR3: TGTGCCAGCAGTTTGACCACTCCCTATGGCTACACCTTC.

V gene TRBV10-3 combines with J gene TRBJ2-3; a weak D match, TRBD1 (5 bases). The CDR3 sequence is 15 residues long. Between the trimmed V and J ends, which lost 0 bases and 6 bases, there was a span of 13 bases. The germline CDR1 and CDR2 sequences are ENHRY and SYGVKD. The CDR3 DNA reads TGTGCCATCAGTGAGTCCCGACAGCTCGCCGATACGCAGTATTTT. Translating gives CAISESRQLADTQYF.

In this sample, this clonotype turned up many times. The chain has TRBV6-5 and TRBJ2-1; 11 bases map to TRBD2. The J segment lost 9 bases and the V segment lost 6 bases, leaving 4 bases of the junction unmatched. Looked up from germline, CDR1 is MNHEY and CDR2 is SVGAGI. The CDR3 loop spans 13 amino acids. The CDR3 reads CASSFSGGAEQFF. The CDR3 DNA sequence: TGTGCCAGCAGCTTTAGCGGGGGGGCTGAGCAGTTCTTC.

This clonotype showed up many times. The chain couples TRBV6-2 or TRBV6-3 to TRBJ1-1; 11 positions match TRBD1. V lost 6 bases, J lost 5 bases, and 5 bases stayed unmatched. The CDR3 runs 14 residues. Germline CDR1 and CDR2: MNHEY and SVGEGT. The CDR3 nucleotides read TGTGCCAGCAGGCCTCGGGACAGGGGGACTGAAGCTTTCTTT. Protein sequence: CASRPRDRGTEAFF.

The chain has TRBV12-3 or TRBV12-4 and TRBJ1-2; 10 nucleotides line up with TRBD1. CDR3 size: 14 residues. J was trimmed by 3 bases and V by 7 bases; bases with no gene match: 5. In nucleotides, the CDR3 is TGTGCCAGCACCCGACAGGGGGCTGACTATGGCTACACCTTC. Translation: CASTRQGADYGYTF.

This clonotype was seen at least ten times. This chain joins TRBV5-1 and TRBJ1-2, with a tentative D call TRBD1 (5 bases). Trimming removed 0 bases from V and 4 bases from J, with 10 bases in between. This CDR3 region has 14 residues. CDR1 and CDR2 from the germline V gene are SGHRS and YFSETQ. For the CDR3, the DNA is TGCGCCAGCAGCTTGGCGAGCGGGGGCTATGGCTACACCTTC. Protein: CASSLASGGYGYTF.

In this sample, this clonotype turned up a few times. The chain couples TRBV2 to TRBJ1-3; 7 bases are a match to TRBD1. CDR1 is SNHLY, CDR2 FYNNEI, per germline. The CDR3 is made up of 14 amino acids. Unmatched junction bases numbered 8, after V lost 10 bases and J lost 2 bases. The CDR3 here is CATDAGGTGNTIYF. The CDR3 coding sequence is TGTGCCACAGATGCAGGGGGAACTGGAAACACCATATATTTT.

The chain carries TRBV30 and TRBJ2-1, with a possible D match to TRBD2 (5 bases). Trimming took 7 bases from V and 2 from J, leaving 12 bases between them. Germline loops: CDR1 GTSNPN, CDR2 SVGIG (reference sequence). The length of the CDR3 is 13 residues. CDR3 coding DNA: TGTGCCTCGGACTCCCAGCCCTACAATGAGCAGTTCTTC. This gives the protein CASDSQPYNEQFF. Looking up the rest from reference TRBV30 and TRBJ2-1 gives the full variable domain: SQTIHQWPATLVQPVGSPLSLECTVEGTSNPNLYWYRQAAGRGLQLLFYSVGIGQISSEVPQNLSASRPQDRQFILSSKKLLLSDSGFYLCASDSQPYNEQFFGPGTRLTVL.

This clonotype was found a few times. This chain connects TRBV18 to TRBJ2-5; 7 nucleotides agree with TRBD1. The CDR3 is 16 residues long. V lost 3 bases and J lost 2; bases outside the gene matches: 9. Germline-derived CDR1 and CDR2 are KGHSH and LQKENI. CDR3 protein: CASSPRAPGQQETQYF. CDR3 DNA: TGTGCCAGCTCACCGAGAGCACCGGGACAGCAAGAGACCCAGTACTTC.

The sample holds many counts of this clonotype. At one of its ends the junction is not consistent with the germline gene, which may arise from a read error. This sequence joins TRBV7-9 and TRBJ2-1, with D perhaps being TRBD1 or TRBD2 (5 bases each). CDR1 and CDR2 (germline): SEHNR, FQNEAQ (reference sequence). The CDR3 is 13 amino acids. The CDR3, as DNA: TGTGCCAGCAGCTTAGTATTCGATCGTCCGGGGCTCTTC. Residues: CASSLVFDRPGLF.

At least ten counts were recorded for this clonotype. This chain joins TRBV12-3 or TRBV12-4 and TRBJ1-1; no clear D. This CDR3 is built from 13 residues. The germline V and J ends were trimmed by 4 bases and 8 bases, with 14 bases remaining between them. The DNA of the CDR3 is TGTGCCAGCAGTTGGCGACGAACCGGGGAAGCTTTCTTT. It translates to CASSWRRTGEAFF.

In this sample, this clonotype turned up a few times. The genes are TRBV20-1 and TRBJ1-6; D uncertain. The CDR3 spans 14 residues. The V end was cut by 3 bases, the J end by 6 bases, with 12 bases between. Per germline, CDR1 DFQATT and CDR2 SNEGSKA (reference sequence). Here the CDR3 reads CSARGLRVNSPLHF. As DNA, the CDR3 is TGCAGTGCTAGGGGGTTACGGGTTAATTCACCCCTCCACTTT.

Points on this clonotype: One base away lies a much larger clone, so this may be a sequencing read error. V is TRBV6-5 and J is TRBJ1-1; D unclear. From germline, CDR1 is MNHEY and CDR2 SVGAGI. The ends were cut back, 8 bases at V and 0 bases at J, with 7 bases in the middle. CDR3 length equals 12 residues. The CDR3, as DNA: TGTGCCAGCTGTGCCATGAACACTGAAGCTTTCTTT. This gives the protein CASCAMNTEAFF.

This clonotype was detected only a few times. The rearrangement links TRBV7-6 to TRBJ1-3, with D maybe TRBD1 (6 bases). The CDR3 spans 16 residues. The germline gives CDR1 SGHVS, CDR2 FNYEAQ. V shed 5 bases and J shed 8 bases, with 22 bases lying between them. The CDR3: CASSRHPRGGQDTIYF. DNA for the CDR3: TGTGCCAGCAGCCGACATCCGCGTGGGGGGCAAGACACCATATATTTT.

V gene TRBV18 combines with J gene TRBJ1-5; a weak D match, TRBD1 (5 bases). Germline V gene lookup returns CDR1 KGHSH and CDR2 LQKENI. The V gene lost 6 bases and the J gene lost 9 bases, with 12 bases spanning the gap. The length of the CDR3 is 12 residues. The CDR3 nucleotides are TGTGCCAGCTCTCATGACAGACCGCCCCAGCATTTT. This sequence encodes CASSHDRPPQHF. Full variable domain (remainder filled in from reference TRBV18 and TRBJ1-5): NAGVMQNPRHLVRRRGQEARLRCSPMKGHSHVYWYRQLPEEGLKFMVYLQKENIIDESGMPKERFSAEFPKEGPSILRIQQVVRGDSAAYFCASSHDRPPQHFGDGTRLSIL.

This clonotype was picked up a small number of times. V usage is TRBV4-1 and J usage is TRBJ2-5, with no clear D. V lost 1 base and J 0 bases, leaving 9 bases between the germline ends. The CDR3 sequence is 15 residues long. Germline V lookup: CDR1 MGHRA, CDR2 YSYEKL. CDR3 nucleotides: TGCGCCAGCAGCCAAGTAATAGAGTACCAAGAGACCCAGTACTTC. It is translated as CASSQVIEYQETQYF.

This chain uses TRBV5-1 with TRBJ2-2, with D maybe TRBD1 (6 bases). The CDR3 loop spans 15 amino acids. Looked up from germline, CDR1 is SGHRS and CDR2 is YFSETQ. V shed 5 bases and J shed 1 base, with 12 bases lying between them. CDR3 sequence reads: CASSYGTQNTGELFF. The CDR3 DNA reads as TGCGCCAGCAGTTACGGGACACAGAACACCGGGGAGCTGTTTTTT.